Listed below are T cell receptor beta chains from one sample, sequenced in a study of cytomegalovirus exposure and HLA in healthy donors. Profiling relied on immunoSEQ multiplex PCR, and the TCRdb table lists in-frame clones only, not all of them. The repertoire holds fewer than 250,000 clones, with 82% as singletons. Sequences were obtained from PBMCs. All receptors come from a man aged 40-49 years in good health and CMV-seropositive. CDR3s include the opening cysteine and the closing phenylalanine or tryptophan. A D gene is named only where the DNA matches it firmly. Clone size is not always given. Where it is, it says once, few, many or a class for expanded clones.

V	J	D	size	DNA	CDR3
TRBV13	TRBJ2-7	TRBD2	NA	TGTGCCAGCAGCCATATGAGCGGGAGGACCAGCTCCTACGAGCAGTACTTC	CASSHMSGRTSSYEQYF
TRBV9	TRBJ1-1	NA	NA	TGTGCCAGCAGCGCACAAGTATCGAACACTGAAGCTTTCTTT	CASSAQVSNTEAFF
TRBV7-2	TRBJ2-3	TRBD2	NA	TGTGCCAGCAGCTTAGAAATGGTAGCGGGAGCGGCAGATACGCAGTATTTT	CASSLEMVAGAADTQYF
TRBV27	TRBJ2-1	TRBD1	NA	TGTGCCAGCAGCCCAAGGACAGGGGGTACCTACAATGAGCAGTTCTTC	CASSPRTGGTYNEQFF
TRBV5-4	TRBJ2-1	TRBD2	NA	TGTGCCAGCAGCTTGGGTCCTAGCGGCTACAATGAGCAGTTCTTC	CASSLGPSGYNEQFF
TRBV7-6	TRBJ2-7	TRBD1	NA	TGTGCCAGCAGCGCCCGGACAGGGGGCTCCTACGAGCAGTACTTC	CASSARTGGSYEQYF
TRBV4-1	TRBJ1-1	NA	NA	TGCGCCAGCAGGACCGTTAGGGAGTCTGAAGCTTTCTTT	CASRTVRESEAFF
TRBV4-2	TRBJ1-3	NA	NA	TGTGCCAGCAGCCAAGATGCGAGACTTGGAAACACCATATATTTT	CASSQDARLGNTIYF
TRBV7-8	TRBJ2-3	NA	few	TGTGCCAGCAGCTTAGTTCGATTTAGGGGTAGGGGTCGGGCAGATACGCAGTATTTT	CASSLVRFRGRGRADTQYF
TRBV2	TRBJ1-5	NA	NA	TGTGCCAGCAGTGAACGGACAGTTAATCAGCCCCAGCATTTT	CASSERTVNQPQHF
TRBV19	TRBJ1-1	TRBD1	once	TGTGCCACTTCATACAGGGGCACTGAAGCTTTCTTT	CATSYRGTEAFF
TRBV4-1	TRBJ1-2	NA	NA	TGCGCCAGCAGCGGGGCCAGTCAGAGCTACACCTTC	CASSGASQSYTF
TRBV27	TRBJ2-7	NA	NA	TGTGCCAGCAGGCCGCGGGGTCGCGGGTACGAGCAGTACTTC	CASRPRGRGYEQYF
TRBV6-1	TRBJ1-3	TRBD1	NA	TGTGCCAGCAGTGACCCAGGGGGCCGCTCTGGAAACACCATATATTTT	CASSDPGGRSGNTIYF
TRBV6-4	TRBJ2-2	TRBD2	NA	TGTGCCAGCAGTGAACTAGCGCGCGGGGAGCTGTTTTTT	CASSELARGELFF
TRBV6-6	TRBJ2-1	NA	NA	TGTGCCAGCCCTTACGGGAACTCCTACAATGAGCAGTTCTTC	CASPYGNSYNEQFF
TRBV19	TRBJ1-5	NA	NA	TGTGCCAGTACTATGGGCTATTTATTCAATCAGCCCCAGCATTTT	CASTMGYLFNQPQHF
TRBV11-3	TRBJ1-1	TRBD1	NA	TGTGCCAGCAGCGAGACAGGGGTGGGTATCGCTGAAGCTTTCTTT	CASSETGVGIAEAFF
TRBV7-3	TRBJ2-3	NA	NA	TGTGCCAGCAGCTCGGGGTTCACAGATACGCAGTATTTT	CASSSGFTDTQYF
TRBV11-2	TRBJ1-1	NA	NA	TGTGCCAGCAGCTTCGGGGGTATGAACACTGAAGCTTTCTTT	CASSFGGMNTEAFF
TRBV5-1	TRBJ2-2	TRBD2	once	TGCGCCAGCAGCTTCGGGGCTAGCGGGAACACCGGGGAGCTGTTTTTT	CASSFGASGNTGELFF
TRBV10-1	TRBJ2-5	TRBD2	NA	TGCGCCAGCAGTGAGCGGGAGGGCCTTGGAGAGACCCAGTACTTC	CASSEREGLGETQYF
TRBV11-2	TRBJ1-4	TRBD1	NA	TGTGCCAGCAGCTTAATTTCAGGGGGCGAGGAACTGTTTTTT	CASSLISGGEELFF
TRBV28	TRBJ1-1	TRBD1	NA	TGTGCCAGCAGCGGACAGGGATGGACTGAAGCTTTCTTT	CASSGQGWTEAFF
TRBV4-1	TRBJ2-1	TRBD2	NA	TGCGCCAGCAGCCAAGTAGCGGGAGGGTACAATGAGCAGTTCTTC	CASSQVAGGYNEQFF
TRBV6-5	TRBJ2-1	NA	NA	TGTGCCAGCATTTCCCCATACGCCGGTGAGCAGTTCTTC	CASISPYAGEQFF
TRBV5-6	TRBJ1-2	TRBD1	NA	TGTGCCAGCAGCTTGGTGGGGGACAGGGATCACTATGGCTACACCTTC	CASSLVGDRDHYGYTF
TRBV10-1	TRBJ2-7	TRBD2	NA	TGCGCCAGCAGTGATAATAGCGGGGGGAACGAGCAGTACTTC	CASSDNSGGNEQYF
TRBV5-1	TRBJ2-5	TRBD2	NA	TGCGCCAGCAGCTACGGACTAGCGGGAGAAGAGACCCAGTACTTC	CASSYGLAGEETQYF
TRBV19	TRBJ1-4	NA	NA	TGTGCCAGTAGTATGGGACTGGGTCAACTGTTTTTT	CASSMGLGQLFF
TRBV4-1	TRBJ2-5	NA	NA	TGCGCCAGCAGCCAAGACAGGGTCGAGACCCAGTACTTC	CASSQDRVETQYF
TRBV12-5	TRBJ1-1	TRBD1	NA	TGTGCTAGTGGCCGGGGACAGCTGAACACTGAAGCTTTCTTT	CASGRGQLNTEAFF
TRBV15	TRBJ1-3	NA	NA	TGTGCCACCAGCAGAGATCAGCAGGTTGGAAACACCATATATTTT	CATSRDQQVGNTIYF
TRBV7-2	TRBJ1-2	NA	NA	TGTGCCAGCAGGAGCAACTCAGGGGAAGGCTATGGCTACACCTTC	CASRSNSGEGYGYTF
TRBV30	TRBJ2-6	TRBD1	NA	TGTGCCTGGGCATCATTCAGGGGGTCTGGGGCCAACGTCCTGACTTTC	CAWASFRGSGANVLTF
TRBV7-6	TRBJ2-1	TRBD2	NA	TGTGCCAGCAGCTCCCCCCGGACTAGCGGGAGCTATGAGCAGTTCTTC	CASSSPRTSGSYEQFF
TRBV7-9	TRBJ2-3	TRBD1	NA	TGTGCCAGCAGCTCGTGGACAGGGCCGGATACGCAGTATTTT	CASSSWTGPDTQYF
TRBV5-4	TRBJ1-5	NA	NA	TGTGCCAGCAGCCTGGGCGGTAGCAATCAGCCCCAGCATTTT	CASSLGGSNQPQHF
TRBV6-5	TRBJ2-1	NA	NA	TGTGCCAGCAGTATTACTAGCCAAAATGAGCAGTTCTTC	CASSITSQNEQFF
TRBV2	TRBJ2-4	TRBD1	NA	TGTGCCAGCAGTGAGGACAGGGGCTTAAACATTCAGTACTTC	CASSEDRGLNIQYF